This paragraph covers one TCR beta chain sequence. The target antigen is unknown. This record belongs to a study of T cells in localized non-small cell lung cancer. Findings and caveats of the study: Detection in adjacent lung was observed for a median approximately 52 of the top 100 tumor clones. Those with higher blood T cell density had longer overall survival. Uninvolved adjacent lung showed the highest T cell clonality, exceeding tumor. Sequence data derive from only one tumor region, so heterogeneity remains possible.

Assay used: immunoSEQ multiplex PCR; TCRdb lists only in-frame clones, some missing. Of around 64,000 clones listed, roughly 92% were seen once; the top ten hold 15% to 20%. The ends lost 2 bases at V and 3 bases at J; junction bases unmatched: 2. Germline V gene data show CDR1 as SGHRS and CDR2 as YFSETQ. This CDR3 spans 15 amino acids. The clonotype comes from a man aged 40 to 69 with stage I lung adenocarcinoma. The chain links TRBV5-1 to TRBJ2-1, with 10 nucleotides matching TRBD2. The specimen comprised peripheral blood, sampled before any cancer treatment. CDR3 in DNA: TGCGCCAGCAGCTTCGGGACTAGCGACTACAATGAGCAGTTCTTC. It is translated as CASSFGTSDYNEQFF.